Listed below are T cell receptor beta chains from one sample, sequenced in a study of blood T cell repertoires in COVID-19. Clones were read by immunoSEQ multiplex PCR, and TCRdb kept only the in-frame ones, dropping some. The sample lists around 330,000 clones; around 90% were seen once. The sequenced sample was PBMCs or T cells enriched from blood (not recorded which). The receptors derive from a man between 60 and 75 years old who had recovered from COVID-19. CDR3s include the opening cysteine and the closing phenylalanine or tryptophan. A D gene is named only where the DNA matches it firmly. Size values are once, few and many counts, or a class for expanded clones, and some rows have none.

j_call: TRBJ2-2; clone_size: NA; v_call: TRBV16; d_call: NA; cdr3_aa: CASSQFLEGPGELFF; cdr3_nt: TGTGCCAGCAGCCAATTCCTAGAAGGTCCCGGGGAGCTGTTTTTT
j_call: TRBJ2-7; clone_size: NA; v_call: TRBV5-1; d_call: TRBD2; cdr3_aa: CASSLDLAGVDEQYF; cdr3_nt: TGCGCCAGCAGCTTGGATCTAGCGGGAGTGGACGAGCAGTACTTC
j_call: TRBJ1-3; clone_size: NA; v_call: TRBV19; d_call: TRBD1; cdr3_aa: CASSMGQGAGNTIYF; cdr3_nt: TGTGCCAGTAGTATGGGTCAGGGGGCTGGAAACACCATATATTTT
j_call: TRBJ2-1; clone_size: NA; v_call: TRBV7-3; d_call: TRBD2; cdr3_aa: CASSRTSGKSSYNEQFF; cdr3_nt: TGTGCCAGCAGCCGGACTAGCGGCAAGAGCTCCTACAATGAGCAGTTCTTC
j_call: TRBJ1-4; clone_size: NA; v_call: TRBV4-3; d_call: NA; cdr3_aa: CASSQRRQEELFF; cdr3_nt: TGCGCCAGCAGCCAGAGGAGACAGGAGGAACTGTTTTTT
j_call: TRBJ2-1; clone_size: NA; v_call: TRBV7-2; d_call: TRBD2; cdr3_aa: CASSLSAGGYNEQFF; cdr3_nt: TGTGCCAGCAGCTTGTCCGCGGGGGGCTACAATGAGCAGTTCTTC
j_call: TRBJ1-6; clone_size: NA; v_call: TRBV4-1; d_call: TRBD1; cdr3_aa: CASSHYGTANSPLHF; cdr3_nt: TGCGCCAGCAGCCATTACGGGACAGCAAATTCACCCCTCCACTTT
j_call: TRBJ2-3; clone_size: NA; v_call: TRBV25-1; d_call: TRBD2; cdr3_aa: CASSRAGTGLAGTDTQYF; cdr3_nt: TGTGCCAGCAGCCGGGCAGGAACAGGACTAGCGGGAACAGATACGCAGTATTTT
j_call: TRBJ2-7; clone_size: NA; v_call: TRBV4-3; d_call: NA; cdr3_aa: CASSQDGKLGNYEQYF; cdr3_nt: TGCGCCAGCAGCCAAGACGGGAAGCTTGGAAATTACGAGCAGTACTTC
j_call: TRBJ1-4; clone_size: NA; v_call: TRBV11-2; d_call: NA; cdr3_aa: CASSPRPRTTPTNEKLFF; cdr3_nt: TGTGCCAGCAGCCCCCGGCCGAGGACAACGCCAACTAATGAAAAACTGTTTTTT
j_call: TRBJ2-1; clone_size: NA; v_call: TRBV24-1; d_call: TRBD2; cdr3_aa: CATSGTSGIGEQNEQFF; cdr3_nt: TGTGCCACTTCCGGGACTAGCGGGATCGGGGAACAGAATGAGCAGTTCTTC
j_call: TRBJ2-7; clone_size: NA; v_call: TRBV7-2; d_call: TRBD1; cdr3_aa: CASSLEFGTGREQYF; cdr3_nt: TGTGCCAGCAGCTTAGAGTTCGGGACAGGGCGCGAGCAGTACTTC
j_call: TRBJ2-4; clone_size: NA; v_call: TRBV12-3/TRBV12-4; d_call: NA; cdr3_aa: CASRDTIKNIQYF; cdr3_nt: TGTGCCAGCCGGGACACAATTAAAAACATTCAGTACTTC
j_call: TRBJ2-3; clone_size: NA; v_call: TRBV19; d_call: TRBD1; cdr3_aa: CASSYVGQGMDTQYF; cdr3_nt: TGTGCCAGTAGTTATGTTGGACAGGGGATGGATACGCAGTATTTT
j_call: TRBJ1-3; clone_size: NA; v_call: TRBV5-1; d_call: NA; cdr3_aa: CASSLEQFSGNTIYF; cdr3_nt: TGCGCCAGCAGCTTGGAACAGTTCTCTGGAAACACCATATATTTT
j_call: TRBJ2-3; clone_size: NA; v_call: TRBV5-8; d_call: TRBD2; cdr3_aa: CASSPRTSGRGSDTQYF; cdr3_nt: TGTGCCAGCAGCCCCCGGACTAGCGGGAGGGGCTCAGATACGCAGTATTTT
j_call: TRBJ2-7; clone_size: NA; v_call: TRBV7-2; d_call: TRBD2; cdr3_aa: CASSPLAGDHYEQYF; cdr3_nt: TGTGCCAGCAGTCCTCTAGCGGGGGACCACTACGAGCAGTACTTC
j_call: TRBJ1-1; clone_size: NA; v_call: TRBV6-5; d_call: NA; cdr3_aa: CASRRIVHRNTEAFF; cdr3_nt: TGTGCCAGCAGACGTATAGTACACAGGAACACTGAAGCTTTCTTT
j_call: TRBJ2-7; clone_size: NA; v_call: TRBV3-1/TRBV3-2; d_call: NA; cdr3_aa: CASSQVERYEQYF; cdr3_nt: TGTGCCAGCAGCCAAGTAGAACGCTACGAGCAGTACTTC
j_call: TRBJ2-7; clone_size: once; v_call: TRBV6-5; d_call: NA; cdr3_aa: CAARHGVTYEQYF; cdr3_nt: TGTGCCGCCAGACACGGCGTTACCTACGAGCAGTACTTC
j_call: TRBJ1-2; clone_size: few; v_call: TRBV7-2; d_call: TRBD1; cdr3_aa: CASSFVQGARGYTF; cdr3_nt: TGTGCCAGCAGTTTCGTTCAGGGGGCGCGAGGCTACACCTTC
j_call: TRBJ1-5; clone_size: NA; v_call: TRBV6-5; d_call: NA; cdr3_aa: CASSYEADQPQHF; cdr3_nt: TGTGCCAGCAGTTACGAGGCAGATCAGCCCCAGCATTTT
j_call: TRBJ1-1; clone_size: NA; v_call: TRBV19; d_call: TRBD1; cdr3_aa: CASVTGGSTEAFF; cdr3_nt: TGTGCCAGTGTCACAGGGGGATCGACTGAAGCTTTCTTT
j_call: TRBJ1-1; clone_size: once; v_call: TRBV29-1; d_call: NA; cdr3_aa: CSVKSSTADTEAFF; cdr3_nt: TGCAGCGTCAAGAGCTCTACCGCCGACACTGAAGCTTTCTTT
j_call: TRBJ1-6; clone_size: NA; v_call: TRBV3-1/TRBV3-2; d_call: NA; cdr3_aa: CASSPDSDNSPLHF; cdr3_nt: TGTGCCAGCAGCCCGGACAGTGATAATTCACCCCTCCACTTT
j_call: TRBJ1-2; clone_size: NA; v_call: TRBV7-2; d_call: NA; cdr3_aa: CASSLDRANYGYTF; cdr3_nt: TGTGCCAGCAGCCTGGACAGAGCTAACTATGGCTACACCTTC
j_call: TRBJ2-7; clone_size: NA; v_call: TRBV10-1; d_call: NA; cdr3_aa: CASSELPSSYEQYF; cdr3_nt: TGCGCCAGCAGTGAACTACCGAGCTCCTACGAGCAGTACTTC
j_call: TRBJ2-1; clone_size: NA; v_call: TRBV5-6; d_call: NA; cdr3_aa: CASSLSTANEQFF; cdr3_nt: TGTGCCAGCAGCTTGAGTACTGCAAATGAGCAGTTCTTC
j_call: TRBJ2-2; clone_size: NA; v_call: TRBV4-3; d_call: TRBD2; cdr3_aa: CASSQGLAVNTGELFF; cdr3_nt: TGCGCCAGCAGCCAAGGTCTAGCGGTAAACACCGGGGAGCTGTTTTTT
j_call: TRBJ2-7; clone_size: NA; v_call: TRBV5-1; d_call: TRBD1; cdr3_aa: CASSLGSRGLEQYF; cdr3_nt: TGCGCCAGCAGCTTGGGTAGCAGGGGGCTTGAGCAGTACTTC
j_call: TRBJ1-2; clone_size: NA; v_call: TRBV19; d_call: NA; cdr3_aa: CASSIGQTSNYGYTF; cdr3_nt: TGTGCCAGTAGTATTGGACAGACCTCTAACTATGGCTACACCTTC
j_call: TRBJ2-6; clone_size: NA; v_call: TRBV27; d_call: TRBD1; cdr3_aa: CASSLTGDNVLTF; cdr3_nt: TGTGCCAGCAGCCTGACAGGGGACAACGTCCTGACTTTC
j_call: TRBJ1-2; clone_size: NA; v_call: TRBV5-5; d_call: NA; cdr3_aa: CASSSLGGTGGYTF; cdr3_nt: TGTGCCAGCAGTTCCCTCGGGGGAACGGGTGGCTACACCTTC
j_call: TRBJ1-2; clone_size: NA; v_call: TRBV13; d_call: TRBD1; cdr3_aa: CASSPGTGANYGYTF; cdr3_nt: TGTGCCAGCAGCCCCGGGACAGGCGCGAACTATGGCTACACCTTC
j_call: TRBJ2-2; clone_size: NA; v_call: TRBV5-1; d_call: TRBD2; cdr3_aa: CASSDGTSGSGELFF; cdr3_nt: TGCGCCAGCAGCGACGGGACTAGCGGATCCGGGGAGCTGTTTTTT
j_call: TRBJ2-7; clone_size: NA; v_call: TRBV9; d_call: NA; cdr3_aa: CASSVAQLYEQYF; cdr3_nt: TGTGCCAGCAGCGTAGCACAGCTATACGAGCAGTACTTC
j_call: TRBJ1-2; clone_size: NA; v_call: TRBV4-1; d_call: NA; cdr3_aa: CASSQAGGRGYTF; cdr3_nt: TGCGCCAGCAGCCAAGCCGGGGGACGGGGCTACACCTTC
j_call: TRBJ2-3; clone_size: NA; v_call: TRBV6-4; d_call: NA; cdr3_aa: CASSDPGDTQYF; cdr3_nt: TGTGCCAGCAGTGACCCGGGGGATACGCAGTATTTT
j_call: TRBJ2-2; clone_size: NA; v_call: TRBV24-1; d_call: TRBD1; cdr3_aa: CATRGQGASGELFF; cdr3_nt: TGTGCCACCAGGGGACAGGGAGCCTCCGGGGAGCTGTTTTTT
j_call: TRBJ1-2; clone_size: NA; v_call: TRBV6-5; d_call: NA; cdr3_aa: CASSYDRSYGYTF; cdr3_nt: TGTGCCAGCAGTTACGACAGATCCTATGGCTACACCTTC
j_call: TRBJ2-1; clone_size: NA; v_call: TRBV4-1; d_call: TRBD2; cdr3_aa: CASSQDRRRGNEQFF; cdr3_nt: TGCGCCAGCAGCCAAGATCGACGGCGGGGGAATGAGCAGTTCTTC
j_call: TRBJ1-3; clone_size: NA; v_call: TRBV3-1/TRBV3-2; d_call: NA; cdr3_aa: CASSFRTASSGNTIYF; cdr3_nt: TGTGCCAGCAGCTTCCGGACAGCGAGCTCTGGAAACACCATATATTTT
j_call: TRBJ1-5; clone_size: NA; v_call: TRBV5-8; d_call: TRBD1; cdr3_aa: CASSLVGQGAEAQHF; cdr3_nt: TGTGCCAGCAGCTTAGTGGGACAGGGTGCCGAGGCCCAGCATTTT
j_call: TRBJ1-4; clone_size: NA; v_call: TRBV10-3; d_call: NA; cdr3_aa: CAISESDNHGEKLFF; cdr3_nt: TGTGCCATCAGTGAGTCGGACAACCATGGAGAAAAACTGTTTTTT
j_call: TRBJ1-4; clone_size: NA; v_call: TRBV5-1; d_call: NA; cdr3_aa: CASRRQVATNEKLFF; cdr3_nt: TGCGCCAGCCGACGACAGGTTGCAACTAATGAAAAACTGTTTTTT
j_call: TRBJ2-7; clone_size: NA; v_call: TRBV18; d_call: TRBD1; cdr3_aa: CASSPDRDEQYF; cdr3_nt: TGTGCCAGCTCACCGGACAGGGATGAGCAGTACTTC
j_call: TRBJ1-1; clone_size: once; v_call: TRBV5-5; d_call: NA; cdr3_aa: CASSLSGGQNTEAFF; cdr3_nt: TGTGCCAGCAGCTTGAGTGGGGGCCAAAACACTGAAGCTTTCTTT
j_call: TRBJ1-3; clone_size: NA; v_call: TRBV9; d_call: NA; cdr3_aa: CASSLAGNTIYF; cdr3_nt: TGTGCCAGCTCTCTAGCAGGAAACACCATATATTTT